This T cell receptor (beta chain) was obtained from a study of OX40 agonist ivuxolimab in advanced cancers. Study in general: People who had prior anti-PD-1, anti-PD-L1 or anti-CTLA-4 therapy could take part, and around 43% had some.

Clones were sequenced by immunoSEQ multiplex PCR, and TCRdb holds only the in-frame ones, with some missing. The data contain under 8,500 clones, roughly 77% of them singletons. The CDR3 loop spans 15 amino acids. J was trimmed by 3 bases and V by 5 bases; bases with no gene match: 7. The V gene's germline CDR1 is KGHSH and CDR2 LQKENI. Sample: CD4+ or CD8+ T cells sorted from blood, taken in a trial of the OX40 agonist ivuxolimab. V and J are TRBV18 and TRBJ1-5; 7 bases are a match to TRBD1. This TCR was recovered from an adult with an advanced solid tumor such as melanoma, head and neck, liver or kidney cancer. The CDR3 is CASSTGTAYNQPQHF. CDR3 DNA sequence: TGTGCCAGCTCAACCGGGACAGCCTACAATCAGCCCCAGCATTTT.